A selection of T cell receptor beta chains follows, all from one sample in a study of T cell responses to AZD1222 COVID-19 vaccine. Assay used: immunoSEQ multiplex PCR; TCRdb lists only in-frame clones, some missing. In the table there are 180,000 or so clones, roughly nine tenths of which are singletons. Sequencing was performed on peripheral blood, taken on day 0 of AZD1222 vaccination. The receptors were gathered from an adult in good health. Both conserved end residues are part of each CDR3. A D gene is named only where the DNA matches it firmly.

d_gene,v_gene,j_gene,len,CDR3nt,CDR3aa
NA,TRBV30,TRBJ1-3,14,TGTGCCTGCCGCGGAGGGCTGGCGGGGGGCACCATATATTTT,CACRGGLAGGTIYF
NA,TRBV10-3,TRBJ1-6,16,TGTGCCATCAGTGAGACGAGGGCGGTGGATAATTCACCCCTCCACTTT,CAISETRAVDNSPLHF
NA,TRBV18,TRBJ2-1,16,TGTGCCAGCTCACCACCCCCTCCAGATTCCTACAATGAGCAGTTCTTC,CASSPPPPDSYNEQFF
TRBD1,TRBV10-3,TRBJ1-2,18,TGTGCCATCAGTGAGTCGAAGAGGACAGGGGGCGTAGTCTATGGCTACACCTTC,CAISESKRTGGVVYGYTF
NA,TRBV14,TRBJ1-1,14,TGTGCCAGCAGCCAAGACCTAGGGAACACTGAAGCTTTCTTT,CASSQDLGNTEAFF
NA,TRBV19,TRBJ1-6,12,TGTGCCAGTTCATACGGAGATTCACCCCTCCACTTT,CASSYGDSPLHF
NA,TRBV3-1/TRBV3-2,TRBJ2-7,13,TGTGCCAGCAGCCAAGATTCCGCCTACGAGCAGTACTTC,CASSQDSAYEQYF
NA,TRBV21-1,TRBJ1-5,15,TGTGCCAGCAGCCGGACAGGGCAGGGGACTCAGCCCCAGCATTTT,CASSRTGQGTQPQHF
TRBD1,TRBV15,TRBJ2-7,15,TGTGCCACCAGCAGAGCCAGGGGGCACCCCTACGAGCAGTACTTC,CATSRARGHPYEQYF
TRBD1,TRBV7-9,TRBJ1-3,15,TGTGCCAGCAGCCACAGGGGGGCTTCTGGAAACACCATATATTTT,CASSHRGASGNTIYF
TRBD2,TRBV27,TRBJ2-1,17,TGTGCCAGCAGTATACTAGCGGGGCTTAGCTCCTACAATGAGCAGTTCTTC,CASSILAGLSSYNEQFF
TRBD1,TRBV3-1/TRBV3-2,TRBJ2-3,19,TGTGCCAGCAGCCACCCCTCAGGGGACCACGGGACAGGGTCAGATACGCAGTATTTT,CASSHPSGDHGTGSDTQYF
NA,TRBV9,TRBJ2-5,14,TGTGCCAGCAGCGTAGGTCGGGCTCGGGAGACCCAGTACTTC,CASSVGRARETQYF
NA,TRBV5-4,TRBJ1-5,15,TGTGCCAGCAGCTTGGGAGGGTCTAGCAATCAGCCCCAGCATTTT,CASSLGGSSNQPQHF
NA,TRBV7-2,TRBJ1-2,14,TGTGCCAGCAGCCCTAACGGACTGAACTATGGCTACACCTTC,CASSPNGLNYGYTF
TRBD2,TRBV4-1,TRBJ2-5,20,TGCGCCAGCAGCCTCCTGGGGACTAGCGGGAGCGGGTTTTCTCAAGAGACCCAGTACTTC,CASSLLGTSGSGFSQETQYF
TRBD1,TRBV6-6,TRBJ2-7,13,TGTGCCAGCAAAGACAGGGGGCCCTACGAGCAGTACTTC,CASKDRGPYEQYF
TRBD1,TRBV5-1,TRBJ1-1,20,TGCGCCAGCACCCTTTCCCCCATCCGGGACAGGGGGCTGCTCGACACTGAAGCTTTCTTT,CASTLSPIRDRGLLDTEAFF
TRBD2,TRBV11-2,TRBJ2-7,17,TGTGCCAGCAGCTGGATGCCGGGACTAGGGAGCTCCTACGAGCAGTACTTC,CASSWMPGLGSSYEQYF
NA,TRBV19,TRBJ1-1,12,TGTGCCAGTAGTATAGGGAACACTGAAGCTTTCTTT,CASSIGNTEAFF
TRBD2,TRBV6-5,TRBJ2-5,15,TGTGCCAGCAGTCTTAGCGGGTCGAGGTTGGAGACCCAGTACTTC,CASSLSGSRLETQYF
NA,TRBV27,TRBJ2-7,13,TGTGCCAGCAGCGCAGGGATCTCCTACGAGCAGTACTTC,CASSAGISYEQYF
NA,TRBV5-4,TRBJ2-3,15,TGTGCCAGCAGCTTGGCCTGGTCGCCCACAGATACGCAGTATTTT,CASSLAWSPTDTQYF
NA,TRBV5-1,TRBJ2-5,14,TGCGCCAGCAGCTTACGTGGGATCCAAGAGACCCAGTACTTC,CASSLRGIQETQYF
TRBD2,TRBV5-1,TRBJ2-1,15,TGCGCCAGCAGCGGGACCGGGACTAGCAGTAATGAGCAGTTCTTC,CASSGTGTSSNEQFF
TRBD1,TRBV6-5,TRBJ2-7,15,TGTGCCAGCAGTTCAAGGACAGGGGGCAGTTACGAGCAGTACTTC,CASSSRTGGSYEQYF
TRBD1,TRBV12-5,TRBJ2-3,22,TGTGCTAGTGGTTTGGTCACCCGCCCAATCGAAACAGGGGGCGCGTCCACAGATACGCAGTATTTT,CASGLVTRPIETGGASTDTQYF
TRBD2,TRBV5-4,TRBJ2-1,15,TGTGCCAGCAGCTTGGAGACTAGCGGGAGACATGAGCAGTTCTTC,CASSLETSGRHEQFF